This TCR beta chain originates from a study of post-analysis software for immune sequencing data. Turning to the study itself: Several disease courses (relapsing-remitting, secondary progressive and progressive-relapsing) of multiple sclerosis were included.

CDR1 and CDR2 from the germline V gene are SGHRS and YFSETQ. The CDR3 consists of 15 residues. Note on this clonotype: The antigen is undetermined. An end of the junction does not agree with germline; a read error may underlie this.

Study-wide findings and caveats: Diversity measured as normalized Chao1 was significantly lower in multiple sclerosis patients than in controls. Clustering by F measure revealed strong co-clustering among samples prepared together in one batch. Patients showed TRBV5-6, TRBV5-1 and TRBV20-1 among roughly 5 TRBV segments more frequent than in controls.

Included in the TCR beta cDNA libraries were unique molecular identifiers. Roughly 450,000 cDNA molecules were recovered from an input of about 0.95 to 11 million T cells. MiXCR, run by TCRdb on the PCR reads, gives a single entry per CDR3 protein. Among 250,000 to 300,000 distinct CDR3 sequences listed, around 34% were seen once. This chain uses TRBV5-1 with TRBJ2-2; D perhaps matches TRBD1 (6 bases). Material: blood. The origin of this receptor is a girl between 10 and 17 years old with multiple sclerosis. As DNA, the CDR3 is TGCACCAGCAGCTCGCATACTACAGGGACCGGGGAGCTGTTTTTT. This gives the protein CTSSSHTTGTGELFF.